The 16 T cell receptor beta chains below come from one sample, sequenced in a study of beta chain features in type 1 diabetes. Whole-study results and caveats: A moderate, significant TCRB CDR3 shortening appeared in type 1 diabetes across four CD4+ subsets.

These TCRs' antigens remain unknown. Every isolated RNA sample was fully reverse transcribed, so sequencing captured expressed TCRB transcripts. Sequenced by immunoSEQ multiplex PCR; TCRdb stores in-frame clones only, minus some. The table records about 640,000 clones, around 12% of them present only once. The material sequenced was naive CD4+ T cells from blood. Receptor source: a man aged 25-45 years with type 1 diabetes.

This clone has just a few counts. The chain recombines TRBV2 with TRBJ2-5, with D possibly matching TRBD1 (7 bases). Trimming removed 9 bases from V and 5 bases from J, with 19 bases in between. Germline V gives CDR1 SNHLY, CDR2 FYNNEI. CDR3 length equals 14 residues. In DNA, the CDR3 is TGTGCCAGAGGGGGGACAGCACCTAAGGAGACCCAGTACTTC. Its protein product is CARGGTAPKETQYF.

This clone occurred a few times. The chain joins TRBV11-3 to TRBJ1-1; unclear D gene. V lost 5 bases and J lost 1, with 5 bases in between. The CDR3 contains 12 residues. Germline loops: CDR1 SGHNT, CDR2 YENEEA. The CDR3 sequence: CASSRTNTEAFF. CDR3 sequence (DNA): TGTGCCAGCAGCCGGACGAACACTGAAGCTTTCTTT.

This clone was recorded a few times. A junction boundary mismatches the germline segment, possibly from a read error. The J gene is TRBJ2-5, the V gene TRBV4-2; possible D gene TRBD2, 5 bases. Germline-derived CDR1 and CDR2 are LGHNA and YNFKEQ. This CDR3 comprises 13 residues. The DNA for the CDR3 is TGTGCCAGCAGCTCCAGAGGGCAAGAAACCCAGTACTTC. The encoded protein is CASSSRGQETQYF.

V and J are TRBV11-3 and TRBJ2-5, with D possibly being TRBD1 or TRBD2 (5 bases each). Germline V lookup: CDR1 SGHNT, CDR2 YENEEA. Trimming pared 5 bases from V and 7 bases from J, leaving 26 bases between. The CDR3 has 17 residues. The CDR3 loop reads CASSPNAGASRAGTQYF. CDR3 nucleotides: TGTGCCAGCAGCCCCAATGCTGGGGCCAGTCGGGCGGGGACCCAGTACTTC. The full variable domain, its missing parts supplied by reference TRBV11-3 and TRBJ2-5, is EAGVVQSPRYKIIEKKQPVAFWCNPISGHNTLYWYLQNLGQGPELLIRYENEEAVDDSQLPKDRFSAERLKGVDSTLKIQPAELGDSAVYLCASSPNAGASRAGTQYFGPGTRLLVL.

The V and J genes are TRBV7-9 and TRBJ1-1; 8 nucleotides line up with TRBD1. CDR1 is SEHNR, CDR2 FQNEAQ, per germline (reference sequence). There are 17 residues in the CDR3. Losses at the gene ends were 1 base for V and 4 bases for J; bases not matched to a gene: 11. The CDR3 region is CASSLVAGGTESTEAFF. The CDR3 DNA reads as TGTGCCAGCAGCTTAGTGGCAGGGGGCACCGAAAGCACTGAAGCTTTCTTT. The whole variable domain, remainder taken from reference TRBV7-9 and TRBJ1-1, is DTGVSQNPRHKITKRGQNVTFRCDPISEHNRLYWYRQTLGQGPEFLTYFQNEAQLEKSRLLSDRFSAERPKGSFSTLEIQRTEQGDSAMYLCASSLVAGGTESTEAFFGQGTRLTVV.

The chain is built from TRBV9 and TRBJ1-2; maybe TRBD1 (6 bases). The CDR3 extends over 13 amino acids. Deletions cut 3 bases from V and 3 bases from J, with 9 bases between. CDR1 and CDR2 (germline): SGDLS, YYNGEE. The chain's CDR3 is CASSGDTDYGYTF. CDR3 DNA: TGTGCCAGCAGCGGGGACACGGACTATGGCTACACCTTC. Full variable domain (missing parts from reference TRBV9 and TRBJ1-2): DSGVTQTPKHLITATGQRVTLRCSPRSGDLSVYWYQQSLDQGLQFLIQYYNGEERAKGNILERFSAQQFPDLHSELNLSSLELGDSALYFCASSGDTDYGYTFGSGTRLTVV.

This clone was picked up a small number of times. The chain uses TRBV7-8 and TRBJ2-3; D call uncertain. The CDR3 length is 12 residues. The germline V gene encodes CDR1 SGHVS and CDR2 FQNEAQ. V lost 5 bases, J lost 5 bases, and 8 bases lay in between. The CDR3 nucleotides are TGTGCCAGCAGCCCCCTTGGAGATACGCAGTATTTT. Translated, it gives CASSPLGDTQYF.

This clone turned up a few times. The chain has TRBV19 and TRBJ2-3, with 10 bases aligning to TRBD2. The CDR3 is made up of 16 amino acids. CDR1 and CDR2 (germline): LNHDA, SQIVND (reference sequence). V shed 4 bases, J shed 1 base, and the junction held 5 bases outside the gene matches. This CDR3 reads CASSTEGTSGTDTQYF. The CDR3 region has the DNA TGTGCCAGTAGTACCGAAGGGACTAGCGGCACAGATACGCAGTATTTT. The full variable domain, its missing parts supplied by reference TRBV19 and TRBJ2-3, is DGGITQSPKYLFRKEGQNVTLSCEQNLNHDAMYWYRQDPGQGLRLIYYSQIVNDFQKGDIAEGYSVSREKKESFPLTVTSAQKNPTAFYLCASSTEGTSGTDTQYFGPGTRLTVL.

The chain carries TRBV29-1 and TRBJ2-7; TRBD1 aligns across 9 bases. This CDR3 has 14 amino acids. Germline-derived CDR1 and CDR2 are SQVTM and ANQGSEA. After removal of 4 bases from V and 2 bases from J, the junction contained 6 bases not matched to a gene. The CDR3, as DNA: TGCAGCGTTGGAGGACAGGGGCTGGCCTACGAGCAGTACTTC. Residues: CSVGGQGLAYEQYF.

This clone was detected only once. The rearrangement joins TRBV2 to TRBJ2-7, with a possible D match to TRBD2 (5 bases). CDR1 is SNHLY, CDR2 FYNNEI, per germline. The CDR3 has 12 residues. V gave up 8 bases and J gave up 6 bases, with 14 bases separating them. DNA of the CDR3: TGTGCCAGCGAAGACTATGTAGGCGAGCAGTACTTC. It codes for CASEDYVGEQYF.

This clone was counted a few times. The V gene is TRBV28, the J gene TRBJ1-2; 7 bases fit TRBD1. CDR1 MDHEN and CDR2 SYDVKM come from the germline V gene. The CDR3 loop spans 14 amino acids. Trimming removed 6 bases from V and 8 bases from J; junction bases left unmatched: 12. The CDR3 coding sequence is TGTGCCAGCAGACCGGGACAGCTACCAACGGGCTACACCTTC. It specifies CASRPGQLPTGYTF.

The CDR3 coding sequence is TGTGCCAGCAGCCCCGAGACAGGGCGGACCGGGGAGCTGTTTTTT. It codes for CASSPETGRTGELFF. The V and J genes are TRBV9 and TRBJ2-2; TRBD1 matches 7 bases. V lost 4 bases, J lost 5 bases, and 8 bases stayed unmatched. This CDR3 has 15 amino acids. Germline V CDR1 and CDR2: SGDLS, YYNGEE.

This clone has just a few counts. The genes are TRBV28 and TRBJ2-1; D gene unclear. Looked up from germline, CDR1 is MDHEN and CDR2 is SYDVKM. The CDR3 is 16 amino acids. Trimming stripped 6 bases from V and 0 bases from J, with 15 bases between. CDR3 coding DNA: TGTGCCAGCAGCGCTCCTTCATTGAGCTCCTACAATGAGCAGTTCTTC. Protein sequence: CASSAPSLSSYNEQFF.

The rearrangement joins TRBV7-2 to TRBJ1-2; D perhaps matches TRBD1 (6 bases). From germline, CDR1 is SGHTA and CDR2 FQGNSA. The length of the CDR3 is 14 residues. Trimming removed 5 bases at V and 1 base at J, with 11 bases between. Written as DNA, the CDR3 is TGTGCCAGCAGCATGGACAGTCTTAACTATGGCTACACCTTC. Protein sequence: CASSMDSLNYGYTF.

The CDR3: CASTQVSSTDTQYF. CDR3 in DNA: TGTGCCAGCACCCAGGTCTCCAGCACAGATACGCAGTATTTT. The chain recombines TRBV9 with TRBJ2-3; D is unresolved. The CDR3 is 14 residues long. Germline CDR1 and CDR2: SGDLS and YYNGEE. The ends were cut back, 6 bases at V and 0 bases at J, with 11 bases in the middle.

This clone was observed a single time. Other DNA sequences from this sample encode an identical CDR3 as well. The V and J genes are TRBV9 and TRBJ1-5; the match to TRBD1 covers 7 bases. This CDR3 contains 15 residues. The junction had 3 bases not matched to a gene; V was cut back by 3 bases and J by 0 bases. Germline V gives CDR1 SGDLS, CDR2 YYNGEE. CDR3 sequence reads: CASSATGTSNQPQHF. As DNA, the CDR3 is TGTGCCAGCAGCGCGACAGGGACTAGCAATCAGCCCCAGCATTTT.